The source of this T cell receptor beta chain is a study of blood T cell repertoires in COVID-19. Study-level information: The origin of the acute and convalescent COVID-19 samples was the United States, Italy and Spain. PBMCs, B-cell-depleted T cells, or T cells were the source of the cDNA or gDNA that made up the material.

Germline V lookup: CDR1 MNHNS, CDR2 SASEGT. The CDR3 has 15 residues. V was trimmed by 0 bases and J by 7 bases, leaving 15 bases between them. In the study's own analysis: Estimates of nucleated cell counts were drawn from the amplification of reference gene primers. Produced via immunoSEQ multiplex PCR; TCRdb's table is partial and in-frame only. V, J and clone size were drawn from that table, and D and trimming were deduced from the DNA. Counted here are about 200,000 clones, roughly 86% occurring once; the ten biggest clones make up roughly 3%. This TCR was recovered from a man between 60 and 75 years old with acute or convalescent COVID-19. Sequenced: peripheral blood. The chain employs TRBV6-1 and TRBJ1-2; a possible D gene is TRBD1 (5 bases). CDR3 sequence: CASSEAGGWYGGYTF. CDR3 in DNA: TGTGCCAGCAGTGAAGCGGGGGGGTGGTATGGTGGCTACACCTTC.